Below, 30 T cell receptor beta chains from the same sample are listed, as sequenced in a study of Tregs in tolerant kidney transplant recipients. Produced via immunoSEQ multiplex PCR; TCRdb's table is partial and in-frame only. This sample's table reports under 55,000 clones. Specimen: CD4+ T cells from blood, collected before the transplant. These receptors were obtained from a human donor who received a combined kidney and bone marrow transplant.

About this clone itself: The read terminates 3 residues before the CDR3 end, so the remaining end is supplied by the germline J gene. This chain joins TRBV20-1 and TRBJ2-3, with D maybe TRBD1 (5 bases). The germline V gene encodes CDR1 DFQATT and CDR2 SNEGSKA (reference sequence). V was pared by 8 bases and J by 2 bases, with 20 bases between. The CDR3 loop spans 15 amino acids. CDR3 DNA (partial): TGCAGTTTGAAGGGGTGGCACGAGATCACAGATACG. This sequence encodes CSLKGWHEITDT. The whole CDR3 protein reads CSLKGWHEITDTQYF.

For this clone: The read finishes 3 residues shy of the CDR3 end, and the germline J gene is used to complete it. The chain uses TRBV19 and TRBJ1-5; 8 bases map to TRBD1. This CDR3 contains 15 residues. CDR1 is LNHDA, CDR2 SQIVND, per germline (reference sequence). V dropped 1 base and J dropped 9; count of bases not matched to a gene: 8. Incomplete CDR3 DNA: TGTGCCAGTAGTATAGTACAGGGGGAGGTAAGGCCC. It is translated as CASSIVQGEVRP. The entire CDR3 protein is CASSIVQGEVRPQHF.

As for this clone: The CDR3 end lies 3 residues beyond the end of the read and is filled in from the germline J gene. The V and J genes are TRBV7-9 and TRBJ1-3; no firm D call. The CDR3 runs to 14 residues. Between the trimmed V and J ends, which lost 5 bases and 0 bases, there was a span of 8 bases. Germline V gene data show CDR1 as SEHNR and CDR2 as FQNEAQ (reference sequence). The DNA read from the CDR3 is TGTGCCAGCAGCCTACCTTTCTCTGGAAACACC. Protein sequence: CASSLPFSGNT. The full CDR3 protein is CASSLPFSGNTIYF.

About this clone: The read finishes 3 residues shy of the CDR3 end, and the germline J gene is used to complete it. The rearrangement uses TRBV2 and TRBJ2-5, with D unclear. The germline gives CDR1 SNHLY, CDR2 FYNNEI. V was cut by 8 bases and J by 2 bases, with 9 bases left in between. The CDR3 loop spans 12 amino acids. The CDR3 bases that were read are TGTGCCAGCTCTATTCTTCAAGAGACC. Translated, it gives CASSILQET. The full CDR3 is CASSILQETQYF. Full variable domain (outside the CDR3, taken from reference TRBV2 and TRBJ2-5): EPEVTQTPSHQVTQMGQEVILRCVPISNHLYFYWYRQILGQKVEFLVSFYNNEISEKSEIFDDQFSVERPDGSNFTLKIRSTKLEDSAMYFCASSILQETQYFGPGTRLLVL.

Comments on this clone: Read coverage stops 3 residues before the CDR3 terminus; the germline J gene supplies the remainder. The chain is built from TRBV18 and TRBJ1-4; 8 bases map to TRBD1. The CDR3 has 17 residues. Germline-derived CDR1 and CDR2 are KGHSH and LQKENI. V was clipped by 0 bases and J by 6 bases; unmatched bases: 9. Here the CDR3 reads CASSPPGRTGRDEKLFF. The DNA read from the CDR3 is TGTGCCAGCTCACCACCTGGGCGGACAGGGAGGGATGAAAAA.

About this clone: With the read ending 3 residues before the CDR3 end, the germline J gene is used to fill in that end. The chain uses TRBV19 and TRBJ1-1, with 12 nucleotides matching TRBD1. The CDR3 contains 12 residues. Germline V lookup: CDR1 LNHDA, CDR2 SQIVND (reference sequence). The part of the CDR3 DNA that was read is TGTGCCAGTTGCCGGGACAGGGGGCGA. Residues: CASCRDRGR. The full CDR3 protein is CASCRDRGRAFF.

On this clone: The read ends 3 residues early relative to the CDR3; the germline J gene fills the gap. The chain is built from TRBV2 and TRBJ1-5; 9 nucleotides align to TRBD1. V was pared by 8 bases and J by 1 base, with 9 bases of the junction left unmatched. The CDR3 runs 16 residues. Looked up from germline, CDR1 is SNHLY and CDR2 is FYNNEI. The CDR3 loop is CASRAQGAGSNQPQHF. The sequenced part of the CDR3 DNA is TGTGCCAGCCGGGCACAGGGGGCTGGAAGCAATCAGCCC.

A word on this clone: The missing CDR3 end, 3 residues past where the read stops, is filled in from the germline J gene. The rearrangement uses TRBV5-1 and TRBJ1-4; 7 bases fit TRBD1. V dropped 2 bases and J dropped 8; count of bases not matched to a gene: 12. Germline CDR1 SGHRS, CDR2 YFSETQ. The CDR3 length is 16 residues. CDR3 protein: CASSLQGQAMGEKLFF. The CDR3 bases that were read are TGCGCCAGCAGCTTACAAGGACAGGCGATGGGGGAAAAA.

CDR3 sequence: CAISGPDYSASSGDYNEQFF. The CDR3 DNA, read in part, is TGTGCCATCAGTGGTCCCGATTATTCCGCGTCTAGCGGGGACTACAATGAG. The gene calls are TRBV10-3 and TRBJ2-1, with 9 bases that match TRBD2. The sequenced fragment ends 3 residues before the CDR3 boundary, so the rest is inferred from the germline J gene. The V gene end was trimmed by 4 bases and the J gene end by 3 bases; junction bases not matched to a gene: 19. The germline CDR1 and CDR2 sequences are ENHRY and SYGVKD. CDR3 size: 20 residues.

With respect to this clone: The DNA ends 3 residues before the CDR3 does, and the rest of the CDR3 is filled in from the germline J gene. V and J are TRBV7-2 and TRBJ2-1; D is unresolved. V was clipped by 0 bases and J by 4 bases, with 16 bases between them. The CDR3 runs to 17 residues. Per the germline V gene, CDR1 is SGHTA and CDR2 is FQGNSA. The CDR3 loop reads CASSLAWMVLDYNEQFF. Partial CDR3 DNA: TGTGCCAGCAGCTTAGCGTGGATGGTCCTAGATTACAATGAG.

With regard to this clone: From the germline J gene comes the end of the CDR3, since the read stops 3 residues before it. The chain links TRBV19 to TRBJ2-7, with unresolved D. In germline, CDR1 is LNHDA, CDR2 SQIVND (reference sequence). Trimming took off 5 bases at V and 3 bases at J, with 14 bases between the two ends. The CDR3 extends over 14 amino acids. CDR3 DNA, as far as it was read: TGTGCCAGTAGTTACCGCGTTAACGACTACGAG. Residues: CASSYRVNDYE. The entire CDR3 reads CASSYRVNDYEQYF.

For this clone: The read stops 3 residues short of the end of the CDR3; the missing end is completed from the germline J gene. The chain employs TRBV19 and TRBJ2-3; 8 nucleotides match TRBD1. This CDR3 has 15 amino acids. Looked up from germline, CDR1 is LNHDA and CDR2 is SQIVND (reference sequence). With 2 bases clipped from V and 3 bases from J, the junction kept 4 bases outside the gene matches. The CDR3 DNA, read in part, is TGTGCCAGTAGTATACAGGGGGCTAAGACAGATACG. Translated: CASSIQGAKTDT. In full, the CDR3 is CASSIQGAKTDTQYF.

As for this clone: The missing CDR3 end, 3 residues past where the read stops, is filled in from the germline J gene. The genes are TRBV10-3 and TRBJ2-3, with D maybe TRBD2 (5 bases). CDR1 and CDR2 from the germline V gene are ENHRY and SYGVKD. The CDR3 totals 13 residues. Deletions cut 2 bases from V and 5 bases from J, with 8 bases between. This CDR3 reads CAISEPEGDTQYF. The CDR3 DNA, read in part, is TGTGCCATCAGTGAGCCTGAGGGAGATACG.

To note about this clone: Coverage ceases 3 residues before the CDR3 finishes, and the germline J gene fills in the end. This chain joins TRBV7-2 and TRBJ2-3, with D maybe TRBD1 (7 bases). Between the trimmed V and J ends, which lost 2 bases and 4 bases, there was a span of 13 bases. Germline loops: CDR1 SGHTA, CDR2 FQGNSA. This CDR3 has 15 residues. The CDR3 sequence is CASSLKEGAADTQYF. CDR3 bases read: TGTGCCAGCAGCTTAAAGGAGGGGGCCGCAGATACG.

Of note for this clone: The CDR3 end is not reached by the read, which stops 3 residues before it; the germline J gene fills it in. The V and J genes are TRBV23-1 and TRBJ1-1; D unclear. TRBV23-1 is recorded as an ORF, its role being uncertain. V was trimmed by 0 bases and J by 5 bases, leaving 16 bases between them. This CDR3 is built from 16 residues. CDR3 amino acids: CASSQSTVRKKTEAFF. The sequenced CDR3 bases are TGCGCCAGCAGTCAATCGACGGTCAGGAAGAAAACTGAA.

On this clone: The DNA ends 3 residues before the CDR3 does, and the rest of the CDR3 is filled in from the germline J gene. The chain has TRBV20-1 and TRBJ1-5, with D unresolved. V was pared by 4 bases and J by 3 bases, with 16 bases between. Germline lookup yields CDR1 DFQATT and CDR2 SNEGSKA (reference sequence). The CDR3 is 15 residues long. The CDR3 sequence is CSAIRLLPNNQPQHF. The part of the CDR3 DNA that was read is TGCAGTGCTATTCGACTTTTACCTAACAATCAGCCC.

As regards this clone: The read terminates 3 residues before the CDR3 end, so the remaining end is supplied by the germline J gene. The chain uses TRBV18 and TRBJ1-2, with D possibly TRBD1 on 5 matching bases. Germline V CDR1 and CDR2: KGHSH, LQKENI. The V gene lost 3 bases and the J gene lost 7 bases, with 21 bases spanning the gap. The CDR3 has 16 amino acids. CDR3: CASSPRGRQDPVGYTF. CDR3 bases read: TGTGCCAGCTCACCTAGGGGCAGGCAGGACCCTGTTGGC. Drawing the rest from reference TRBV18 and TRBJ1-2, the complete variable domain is NAGVMQNPRHLVRRRGQEARLRCSPMKGHSHVYWYRQLPEEGLKFMVYLQKENIIDESGMPKERFSAEFPKEGPSILRIQQVVRGDSAAYFCASSPRGRQDPVGYTFGSGTRLTVV.

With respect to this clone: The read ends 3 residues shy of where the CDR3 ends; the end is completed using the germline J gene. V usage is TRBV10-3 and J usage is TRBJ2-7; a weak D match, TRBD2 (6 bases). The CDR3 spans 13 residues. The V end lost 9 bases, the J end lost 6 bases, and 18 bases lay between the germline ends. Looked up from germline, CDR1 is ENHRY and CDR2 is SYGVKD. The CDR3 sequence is CAIGGTVLREQYF. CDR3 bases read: TGTGCCATTGGGGGGACGGTTTTACGCGAG.

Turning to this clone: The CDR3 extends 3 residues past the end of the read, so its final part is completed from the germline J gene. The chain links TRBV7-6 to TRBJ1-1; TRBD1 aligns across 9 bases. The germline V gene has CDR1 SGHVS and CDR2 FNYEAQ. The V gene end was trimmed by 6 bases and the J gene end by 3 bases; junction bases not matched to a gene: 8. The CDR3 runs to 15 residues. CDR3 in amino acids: CASSGGTGLDTEAFF. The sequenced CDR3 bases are TGTGCCAGCAGTGGTGGGACAGGGTTGGACACTGAA.

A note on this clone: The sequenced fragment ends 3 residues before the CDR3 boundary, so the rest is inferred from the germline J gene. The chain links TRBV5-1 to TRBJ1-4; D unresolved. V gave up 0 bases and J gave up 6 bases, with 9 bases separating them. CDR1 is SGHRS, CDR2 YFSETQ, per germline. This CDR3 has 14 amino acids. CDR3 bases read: TGCGCCAGCAGCTTGGCCGAGGGTGATGAAAAA. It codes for CASSLAEGDEK. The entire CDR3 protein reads CASSLAEGDEKLFF.

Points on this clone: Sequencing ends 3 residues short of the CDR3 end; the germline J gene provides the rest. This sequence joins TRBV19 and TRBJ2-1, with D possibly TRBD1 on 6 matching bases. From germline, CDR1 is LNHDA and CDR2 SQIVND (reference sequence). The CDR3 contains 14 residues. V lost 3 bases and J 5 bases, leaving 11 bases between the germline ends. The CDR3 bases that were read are TGTGCCAGTAGTATCAGGGGCTTACACAATGAG. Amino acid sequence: CASSIRGLHNE. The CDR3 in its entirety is CASSIRGLHNEQFF.

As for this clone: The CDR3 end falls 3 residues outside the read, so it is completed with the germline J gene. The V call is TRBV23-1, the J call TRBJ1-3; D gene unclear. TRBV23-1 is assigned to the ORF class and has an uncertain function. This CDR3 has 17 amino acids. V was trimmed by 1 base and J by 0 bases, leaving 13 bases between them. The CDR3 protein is CASSQLSGVSSGNTIYF. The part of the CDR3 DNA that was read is TGCGCCAGCAGTCAATTATCCGGTGTAAGCTCTGGAAACACC.

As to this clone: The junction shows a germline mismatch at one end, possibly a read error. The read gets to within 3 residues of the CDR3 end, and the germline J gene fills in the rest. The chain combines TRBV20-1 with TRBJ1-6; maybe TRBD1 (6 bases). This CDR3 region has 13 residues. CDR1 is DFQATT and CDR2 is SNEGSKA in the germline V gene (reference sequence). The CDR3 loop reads CSAATGYNSPLHF. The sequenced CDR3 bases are TGCAGTGCTGCGACAGGCTATAATTCCCCC.

CDR3 DNA, as far as it was read: TGTGCCAGTAGTATTAGGAGGGTCAACGGTGAAAAA. Translation gives CASSIRRVNGEK. The entire CDR3 is CASSIRRVNGEKLFF. The V call is TRBV19, the J call TRBJ1-4; D gene unclear. The CDR3 extends 3 residues past the end of the read, so its final part is completed from the germline J gene. The CDR3 is 15 residues long. Germline V gene lookup returns CDR1 LNHDA and CDR2 SQIVND (reference sequence). Trimming took off 3 bases at V and 7 bases at J, with 15 bases between the two ends.

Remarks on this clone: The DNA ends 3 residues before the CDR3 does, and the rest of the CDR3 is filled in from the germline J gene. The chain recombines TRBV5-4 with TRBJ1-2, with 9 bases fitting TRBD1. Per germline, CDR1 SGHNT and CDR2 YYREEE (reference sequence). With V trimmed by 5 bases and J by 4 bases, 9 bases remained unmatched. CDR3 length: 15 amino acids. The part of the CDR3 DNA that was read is TGTGCCAGCAGGTTACAGGGGGCTGATGGCTATGGC. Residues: CASRLQGADGYG. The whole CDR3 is CASRLQGADGYGYTF.

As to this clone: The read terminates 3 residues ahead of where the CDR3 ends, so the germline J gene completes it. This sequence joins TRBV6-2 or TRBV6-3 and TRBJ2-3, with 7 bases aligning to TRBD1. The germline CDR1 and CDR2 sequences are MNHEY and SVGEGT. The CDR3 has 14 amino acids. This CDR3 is CASSYRGQMRAQYF. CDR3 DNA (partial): TGTGCCAGCAGTTACCGGGGACAGATGCGCGCG.

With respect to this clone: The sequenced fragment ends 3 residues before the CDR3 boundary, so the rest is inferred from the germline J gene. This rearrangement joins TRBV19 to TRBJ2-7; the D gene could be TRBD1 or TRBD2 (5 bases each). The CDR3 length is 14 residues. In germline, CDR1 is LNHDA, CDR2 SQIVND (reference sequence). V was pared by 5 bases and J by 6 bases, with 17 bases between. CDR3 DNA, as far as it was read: TGTGCCAGTAGTCCTACGTTGAGGGGCGGCGAG. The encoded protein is CASSPTLRGGE. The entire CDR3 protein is CASSPTLRGGEQYF.

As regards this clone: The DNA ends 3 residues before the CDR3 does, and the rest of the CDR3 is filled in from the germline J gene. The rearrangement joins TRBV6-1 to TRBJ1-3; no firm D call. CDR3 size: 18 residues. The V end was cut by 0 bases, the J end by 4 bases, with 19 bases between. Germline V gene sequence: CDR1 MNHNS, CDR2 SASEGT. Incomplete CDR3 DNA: TGTGCCAGCAGTGAAGCGCAGTCGGGAAGACTACGCGGAAACACC. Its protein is CASSEAQSGRLRGNT. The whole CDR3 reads CASSEAQSGRLRGNTIYF.

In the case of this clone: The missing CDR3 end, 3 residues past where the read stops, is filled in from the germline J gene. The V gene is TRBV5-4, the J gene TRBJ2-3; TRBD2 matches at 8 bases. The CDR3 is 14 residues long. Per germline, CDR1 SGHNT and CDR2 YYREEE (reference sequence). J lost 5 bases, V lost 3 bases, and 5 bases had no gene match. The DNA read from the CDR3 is TGTGCCAGCAGCTCTGGACTAGCACGAGATACG. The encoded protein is CASSSGLARDT. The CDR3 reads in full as CASSSGLARDTQYF.

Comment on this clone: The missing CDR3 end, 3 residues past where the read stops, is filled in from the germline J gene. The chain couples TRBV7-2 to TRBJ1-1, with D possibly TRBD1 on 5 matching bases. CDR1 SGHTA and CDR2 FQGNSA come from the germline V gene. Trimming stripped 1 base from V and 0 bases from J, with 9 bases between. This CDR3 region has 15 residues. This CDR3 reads CASSLGRELNTEAFF. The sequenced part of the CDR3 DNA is TGTGCCAGCAGCTTAGGCAGGGAGCTGAACACTGAA. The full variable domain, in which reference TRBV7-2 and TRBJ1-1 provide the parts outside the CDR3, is GAGVSQSPSNKVTEKGKDVELRCDPISGHTALYWYRQSLGQGLEFLIYFQGNSAPDKSGLPSDRFSAERTGGSVSTLTIQRTQQEDSAVYLCASSLGRELNTEAFFGQGTRLTVV.